The 2 T cell receptor beta chains presented below share a single source sample, sequenced in a study of beta chain features in type 1 diabetes. The authors reverse transcribed all of the isolated RNA, so sequencing captured expressed TCRB transcripts. Repertoires were generated with immunoSEQ multiplex PCR, while TCRdb's copy carries only in-frame clones and drops some. Of 300,000 or so clones in the sample, 8% were seen once. The sequencing input was central memory CD4+ T cells from blood. Receptors were obtained from a woman younger than 35 in good health.

The chain carries TRBV4-3 and TRBJ2-6; no clear D. This CDR3 region has 19 residues. Looked up from germline, CDR1 is LGHNA and CDR2 is YSLEER. V was shortened by 3 bases and J by 1 base, with 19 bases between the two germline ends. This CDR3 is CASSQMALIQSSGANVLTF. CDR3 DNA: TGCGCCAGCAGCCAGATGGCCCTAATTCAGTCTTCTGGGGCCAACGTCCTGACTTTC.

This clone was seen many times. This chain connects TRBV2 to TRBJ2-5, with 7 bases that match TRBD2. Germline CDR1 is SNHLY and CDR2 is FYNNEI. CDR3 size: 13 residues. V trimming: 8 bases; J trimming: 4 bases; junction bases outside the gene matches: 7. The CDR3 here is CASGAGARETQYF. DNA for the CDR3: TGTGCCAGCGGGGCGGGAGCTCGAGAGACCCAGTACTTC.